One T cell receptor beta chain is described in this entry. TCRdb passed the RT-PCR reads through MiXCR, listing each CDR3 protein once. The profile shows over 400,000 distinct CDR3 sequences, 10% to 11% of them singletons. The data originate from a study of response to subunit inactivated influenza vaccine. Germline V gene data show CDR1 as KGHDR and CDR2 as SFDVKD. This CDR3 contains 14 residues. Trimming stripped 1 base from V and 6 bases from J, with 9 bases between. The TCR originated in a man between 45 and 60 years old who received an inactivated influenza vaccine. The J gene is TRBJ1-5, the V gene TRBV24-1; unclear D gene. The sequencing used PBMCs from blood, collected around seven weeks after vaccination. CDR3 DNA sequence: TGTGCCACCAGTGATTTAGGGATAGCTCAGCCCCAGCATTTT. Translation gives CATSDLGIAQPQHF.